The T cell receptor (beta chain) described here comes from a study of T cell responses to AZD1222 COVID-19 vaccine. Study context: Researchers grouped second doses given at about 4 or about 12 weeks into one pool. Broader study findings: In the spike-specific TCR repertoire, nearly half reportedly target unmutated variant regions. The breadth and depth of Spike-specific TCRs increased once two AZD1222 doses had been given. Just a handful of AZD1222 recipients tested seropositive at baseline.

The trim removed 6 bases at V and 6 bases at J, leaving 10 bases unmatched. This CDR3 comprises 16 residues. Germline V gene lookup returns CDR1 MNHNY and CDR2 SVGAGI (reference sequence). Notes on this clone: Its antigen is unknown.

Using immunoSEQ multiplex PCR, the repertoire was profiled, and TCRdb retains in-frame clones only, with some absent. The sample includes fewer than 130,000 clones, about 87% of them seen just once. The genes are TRBV6-6 and TRBJ1-5, with TRBD1 matching 11 bases. This sequence was found in an adult in good health. The sample here was peripheral blood, taken on day 0 of AZD1222 vaccination. CDR3 protein: CASSPDGTGGGQPQHF. Here the CDR3 DNA reads TGTGCCAGCAGCCCCGACGGGACAGGGGGAGGTCAGCCCCAGCATTTT.